The T cell receptor (beta chain) described here comes from a study of T cell changes during pregnancy in multiple sclerosis. The CDR3 loop spans 15 amino acids. V shed 5 bases and J 4 bases; nucleotides not matched to a gene: 5. Germline V lookup: CDR1 LNHDA, CDR2 SQIVND (reference sequence). Profiling relied on immunoSEQ multiplex PCR, and the TCRdb table lists in-frame clones only, not all of them. Counted here are around 71,000 clones, around 92% occurring once; the ten biggest clones make up almost 1.5%. This clone is a singleton in its sample. The sequence was obtained from a female donor with multiple sclerosis, enrolled in a pregnancy study. This specimen was peripheral blood, taken after pregnancy. The chain has TRBV19 and TRBJ2-1, with 10 bases fitting TRBD2. The CDR3 loop is CASSPLAGVYNEQFF. The CDR3 DNA sequence: TGTGCCAGTAGTCCCCTAGCGGGAGTGTACAATGAGCAGTTCTTC.